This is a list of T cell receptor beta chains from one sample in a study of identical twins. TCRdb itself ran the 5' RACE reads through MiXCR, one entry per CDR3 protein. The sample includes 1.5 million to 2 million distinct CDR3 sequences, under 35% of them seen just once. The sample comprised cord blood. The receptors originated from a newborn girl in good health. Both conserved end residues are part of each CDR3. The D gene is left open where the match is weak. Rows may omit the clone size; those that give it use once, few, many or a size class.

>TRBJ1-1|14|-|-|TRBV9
CASSASITNTEAFF
TGTGCCAGCAGCGCCTCAATCACGAACACTGAAGCTTTCTTT
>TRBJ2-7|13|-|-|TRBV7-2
CASSSGGFYEQYF
TGTGCCAGCAGCTCCGGCGGGTTCTACGAGCAGTACTTC
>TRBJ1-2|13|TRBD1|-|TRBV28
CASSGRGGYGYTF
TGTGCCAGCAGCGGCAGGGGGGGGTATGGCTACACCTTC
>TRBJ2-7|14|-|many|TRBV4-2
CASSQVGTFYEQYF
TGTGCCAGCAGCCAAGTAGGCACTTTCTACGAGCAGTACTTC
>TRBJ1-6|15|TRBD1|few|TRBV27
CASSFRDRANSPLHF
TGTGCCAGCAGTTTCCGGGACAGGGCTAATTCACCCCTCCACTTT
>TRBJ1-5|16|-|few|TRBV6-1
CASSESPGLHYQPQHF
TGTGCCAGCAGTGAATCCCCGGGACTTCATTATCAGCCCCAGCATTTT
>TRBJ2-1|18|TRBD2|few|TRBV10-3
CAISRPRLAGGAGNEQFF
TGTGCCATCAGCCGGCCAAGACTAGCGGGAGGGGCGGGCAATGAGCAGTTCTTC
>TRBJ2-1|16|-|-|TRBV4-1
CASSQAGQRAYNEQFF
TGCGCCAGCAGCCAAGCGGGACAGCGGGCCTACAATGAGCAGTTCTTC
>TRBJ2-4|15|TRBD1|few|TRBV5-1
CASSKDRGNGDIQYF
TGCGCCAGCAGCAAAGACAGGGGCAACGGGGACATTCAGTACTTC
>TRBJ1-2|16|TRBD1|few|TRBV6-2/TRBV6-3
CASSYSRTGIPRGYTF
TGTGCCAGCAGTTACTCGAGGACAGGGATCCCGCGTGGCTACACCTTC
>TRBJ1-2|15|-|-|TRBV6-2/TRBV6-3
CASSYSPQANYGYTF
TGTGCCAGCAGTTACTCGCCCCAGGCTAACTATGGCTACACCTTC
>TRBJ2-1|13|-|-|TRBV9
CASKRDPYNEQFF
TGTGCCAGCAAGAGAGACCCTTACAATGAGCAGTTCTTC
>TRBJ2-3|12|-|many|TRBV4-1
CASSQWQDTQYF
TGCGCCAGCAGCCAATGGCAAGATACGCAGTATTTT
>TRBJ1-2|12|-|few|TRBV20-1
CSAIRLGLRYTF
TGCAGTGCTATCCGTCTGGGGTTACGCTACACCTTC
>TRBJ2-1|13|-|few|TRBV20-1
CSPRDPTNNEQFF
TGCAGTCCCCGGGACCCAACTAACAATGAGCAGTTCTTC
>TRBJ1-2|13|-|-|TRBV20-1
CSATTGSDYGYTF
TGCAGTGCCACAACAGGGTCGGACTATGGCTACACCTTC
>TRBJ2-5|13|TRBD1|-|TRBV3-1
CASTRGQGKTQYF
TGTGCCAGCACTAGGGGACAGGGAAAGACCCAGTACTTC
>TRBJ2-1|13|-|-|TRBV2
CASSPSPYNEQFF
TGTGCCAGCAGTCCTAGCCCCTACAATGAGCAGTTCTTC
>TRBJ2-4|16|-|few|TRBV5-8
CASSSRASIAKNIQYF
TGTGCCAGCAGCTCGCGGGCGAGCATAGCCAAAAACATTCAGTACTTC
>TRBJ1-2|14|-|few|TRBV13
CASSYLEGNYGYTF
TGTGCCAGCAGCTATCTCGAGGGCAACTATGGCTACACCTTC
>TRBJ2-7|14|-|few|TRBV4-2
CASRPEAEAYEQYF
TGTGCCAGCAGACCAGAGGCGGAAGCCTACGAGCAGTACTTC
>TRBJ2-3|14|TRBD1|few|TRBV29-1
CSVTLTGNRDTQYF
TGCAGCGTTACACTGACAGGGAATAGAGATACGCAGTATTTT
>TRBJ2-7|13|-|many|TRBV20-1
CSARGGGRYEQYF
TGCAGTGCTAGAGGAGGGGGGAGGTACGAGCAGTACTTC
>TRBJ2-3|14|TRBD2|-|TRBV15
CATSQRGLTDTQYF
TGTGCCACCAGCCAGCGGGGGTTGACAGATACGCAGTATTTT
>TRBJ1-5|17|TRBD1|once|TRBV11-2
CASSLDQGGFSNQPQHF
TGTGCCAGCAGCTTAGATCAGGGGGGTTTTAGCAATCAGCCCCAGCATTTT
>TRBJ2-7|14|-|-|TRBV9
CASSVAEPSYEQYF
TGTGCCAGCAGCGTGGCGGAGCCTTCCTACGAGCAGTACTTC
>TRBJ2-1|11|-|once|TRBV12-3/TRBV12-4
CASSWGTGQFF
TGTGCCAGCAGTTGGGGGACGGGCCAGTTCTTC
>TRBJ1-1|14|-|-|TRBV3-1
CASRQDSVNTEAFF
TGTGCCAGCAGACAGGACAGTGTGAACACTGAAGCTTTCTTT
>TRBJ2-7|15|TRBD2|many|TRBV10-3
CATHPGTSGSYEQYF
TGTGCCACGCATCCCGGGACTAGCGGTTCCTACGAGCAGTACTTC
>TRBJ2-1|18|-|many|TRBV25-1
CASSEHQGGQSPYNEQFF
TGTGCCAGCAGTGAACATCAAGGAGGACAGTCCCCCTACAATGAGCAGTTCTTC
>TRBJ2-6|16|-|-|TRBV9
CASSVATVKETNVLIF
TGTGCCAGCAGCGTAGCTACAGTTAAGGAGACCAACGTCCTGATTTTC
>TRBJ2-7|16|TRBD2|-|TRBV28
CASSFLTSGSSYEQYF
TGTGCCAGCAGTTTCCTGACTAGCGGGAGCTCCTACGAGCAGTACTTC